These 31 T cell receptor beta chains were all obtained from the same sample, sequenced in a study of blood T cell repertoires in COVID-19. The assay was immunoSEQ multiplex PCR, and TCRdb's table has in-frame clones only and misses some. The data hold 140,000 to 150,000 clones, with approximately 88% observed a single time. Sequences were obtained from peripheral blood. The source of these receptors is a man between 65 and 85 years old with acute or convalescent COVID-19.

V and J are TRBV18 and TRBJ1-6; possibly TRBD1 for D (5 bases). This CDR3 is built from 14 residues. Germline assignment: CDR1 KGHSH and CDR2 LQKENI. Trimming took off 5 bases at V and 4 bases at J, with 9 bases between the two ends. CDR3 sequence: CASSADRYNSPLHF. Written as DNA, the CDR3 is TGTGCCAGCTCAGCCGACAGATATAATTCACCCCTCCACTTT.

The gene calls are TRBV27 and TRBJ2-1, with 12 bases fitting TRBD2. V was pared by 6 bases and J by 4 bases, with 4 bases of the junction left unmatched. CDR1 is MNHEY, CDR2 SMNVEV, per germline (reference sequence). This CDR3 region has 15 residues. CDR3 in DNA: TGTGCCAGCAGACGGACTAGCGGGGATTACAATGAGCAGTTCTTC. It codes for CASRRTSGDYNEQFF.

The chain links TRBV7-5 to TRBJ1-2; the table names TRBD1, a call not compared with the DNA. TRBV7-5 is flagged as a pseudogene. The CDR3 length is 11 residues. In DNA form, the CDR3 reads TGTGTCAGAACAACAGTCGGAGGCTACACCTTC. Translation gives CVRTTVGGYTF.

The rearrangement links TRBV2 to TRBJ2-1; D might be TRBD2 (6 bases). This CDR3 has 13 amino acids. The germline V gene encodes CDR1 SNHLY and CDR2 FYNNEI. V was trimmed by 6 bases and J by 9 bases, leaving 15 bases between them. CDR3 coding DNA: TGTGCCAGCAGCGTCGGGACTCAGGGTGAGCAGTTCTTC. Its translation: CASSVGTQGEQFF.

V is TRBV18 and J is TRBJ1-4; D not certain. Germline CDR1 KGHSH, CDR2 LQKENI. This CDR3 spans 13 amino acids. The V end lost 3 bases, the J end lost 5 bases, and 7 bases lay between the germline ends. The CDR3 region has the DNA TGTGCCAGCTCACCGGGCCTAAATGAAAAACTGTTTTTT. Translating it yields CASSPGLNEKLFF.

The V call is TRBV10-3, the J call TRBJ2-7; TRBD2 matches 10 bases. CDR3 length equals 15 residues. Germline CDR1 and CDR2: ENHRY and SYGVKD. The J segment lost 6 bases and the V segment lost 10 bases, leaving 15 bases of the junction unmatched. The chain's CDR3 is CATWGGSGGSGEQYF. Here the CDR3 DNA reads TGTGCCACCTGGGGAGGTAGCGGGGGGTCGGGCGAGCAGTACTTC.

Only one count was recorded for this clone. The chain carries TRBV7-7 and TRBJ2-5, with 8 bases matching TRBD1. The CDR3 loop spans 15 amino acids. CDR1 SSHAT and CDR2 FNYEAQ come from the germline V gene (reference sequence). With V trimmed by 6 bases and J by 1 base, 7 bases remained unmatched. The CDR3 DNA reads TGTGCCAGCAGGGAATCACAGGGGGGCCAAGAGACCCAGTACTTC. Its protein product is CASRESQGGQETQYF. The full variable domain, with the rest looked up from reference TRBV7-7 and TRBJ2-5, is GAGVSQSPRYKVTKRGQDVTLRCDPISSHATLYWYQQALGQGPEFLTYFNYEAQPDKSGLPSDRFSAERPEGSISTLTIQRTEQRDSAMYRCASRESQGGQETQYFGPGTRLLVL.

J is TRBJ2-5 and V is TRBV6-5; possible D gene TRBD2, 6 bases. Trimming shortened V by 2 bases and J by 7 bases, and 14 bases separated the two germline ends. Looked up from germline, CDR1 is MNHEY and CDR2 is SVGAGI. The CDR3 sequence is 14 residues long. The CDR3 loop is CASSYTPPEGTQYF. For the CDR3, the DNA is TGTGCCAGCAGTTACACCCCACCGGAGGGGACCCAGTACTTC.

The gene calls are TRBV15 and TRBJ2-1; 8 bases are a match to TRBD2. V shed 0 bases, J shed 10 bases, and the junction held 8 bases outside the gene matches. Germline V gene data show CDR1 as LNHNV and CDR2 as YYDKDF (reference sequence). This CDR3 contains 15 residues. The CDR3 nucleotides are TGTGCCACCAGCAGAGACAGCGCGGGGGGACGAGAGCAGTTCTTC. Translating it yields CATSRDSAGGREQFF. Looking up the rest from reference TRBV15 and TRBJ2-1 gives the full variable domain: DAMVIQNPRYQVTQFGKPVTLSCSQTLNHNVMYWYQQKSSQAPKLLFHYYDKDFNNEADTPDNFQSRRPNTSFCFLDIRSPGLGDTAMYLCATSRDSAGGREQFFGPGTRLTVL.

This clone was counted only a few times. The V and J genes are TRBV28 and TRBJ1-2, with 10 bases matching TRBD1. The CDR3 sequence is 16 residues long. With 3 bases clipped from V and 3 bases from J, the junction kept 7 bases outside the gene matches. Looked up from germline, CDR1 is MDHEN and CDR2 is SYDVKM. DNA of the CDR3: TGTGCCAGCAGTTTGGGGACAGGGGCTTACTACTATGGCTACACCTTC. Its protein product is CASSLGTGAYYYGYTF.

This chain joins TRBV10-2 and TRBJ1-4; D ambiguous. This CDR3 region has 13 residues. Germline lookup yields CDR1 WSHSY and CDR2 SAAADI. Trimming left V 7 bases short and J 8 bases short, with 14 bases between. CDR3 residues: CASTGRVEEKLFF. For the CDR3, the DNA is TGCGCCAGCACCGGGAGGGTAGAAGAAAAACTGTTTTTT.

As regards this clone: The same CDR3 is also encoded by other DNA sequences in this sample. This chain joins TRBV18 and TRBJ2-2, with 8 bases matching TRBD1. The V and J ends lost 3 bases and 1 base, in that order; junction bases with no gene match: 1. The germline CDR1 and CDR2 sequences are KGHSH and LQKENI. This CDR3 is 15 amino acids long. Written as DNA, the CDR3 is TGTGCCAGCTCACCCGGACAGGGGAACACCGGGGAGCTGTTTTTT. Translating gives CASSPGQGNTGELFF. Combining the CDR3 with reference TRBV18 and TRBJ2-2 gives the whole variable domain NAGVMQNPRHLVRRRGQEARLRCSPMKGHSHVYWYRQLPEEGLKFMVYLQKENIIDESGMPKERFSAEFPKEGPSILRIQQVVRGDSAAYFCASSPGQGNTGELFFGEGSRLTVL.

This CDR3 reads CASPRASGNTIYF. The CDR3 nucleotides read TGTGCCAGCCCCAGGGCCTCTGGAAACACCATATATTTT. The V call is TRBV12-3 or TRBV12-4, the J call TRBJ1-3; a possible D gene is TRBD1 (5 bases). Trimming removed 8 bases from V and 0 bases from J, with 8 bases in between. The CDR3 is made up of 13 amino acids.

The CDR3 region is CASSYGTGENYGYTF. CDR3 nucleotides: TGTGCCAGCAGTTACGGGACAGGGGAAAACTATGGCTACACCTTC. The rearrangement links TRBV6-5 to TRBJ1-2, with TRBD1 matching 10 bases. CDR1 is MNHEY, CDR2 SVGAGI, per germline. Germline trimming cut 2 bases from V and 2 bases from J; bases unmatched to any gene: 2. The CDR3 is made up of 15 amino acids.

This chain uses TRBV5-1 with TRBJ2-3, with 9 bases identical to TRBD2. Germline assignment: CDR1 SGHRS and CDR2 YFSETQ. The CDR3 has 17 residues. V dropped 5 bases and J dropped 1; count of bases not matched to a gene: 11. In DNA form, the CDR3 reads TGCGCCAGCAGTCCTGGGCGGGTAGCGGGGGGCACAGATACGCAGTATTTT. This codes for CASSPGRVAGGTDTQYF. The entire variable domain, with the rest obtained from reference TRBV5-1 and TRBJ2-3, is as follows: KAGVTQTPRYLIKTRGQQVTLSCSPISGHRSVSWYQQTPGQGLQFLFEYFSETQRNKGNFPGRFSGRQFSNSRSEMNVSTLELGDSALYLCASSPGRVAGGTDTQYFGPGTRLTVL.

The chain carries TRBV27 and TRBJ1-1, with D possibly being TRBD1 (5 bases). The length of the CDR3 is 15 residues. Trimming shortened V by 0 bases and J by 0 bases, and 8 bases separated the two germline ends. Germline V gene data show CDR1 as MNHEY and CDR2 as SMNVEV (reference sequence). The chain's CDR3 is CASSLSRGMNTEAFF. CDR3 DNA sequence: TGTGCCAGCAGTTTATCGCGGGGGATGAACACTGAAGCTTTCTTT.

The genes are TRBV28 and TRBJ1-4, with 9 bases that match TRBD1. After removal of 7 bases from V and 8 bases from J, the junction contained 14 bases not matched to a gene. Germline CDR1 and CDR2: MDHEN and SYDVKM. The CDR3 extends over 16 amino acids. The CDR3 loop is CASIYSTGQGREKLFF. The CDR3, as DNA: TGTGCCAGCATATACTCGACGGGACAGGGAAGGGAAAAACTGTTTTTT.

This sequence joins TRBV5-1 and TRBJ1-1; D is unresolved. Germline CDR1 SGHRS, CDR2 YFSETQ. The length of the CDR3 is 15 residues. The germline V and J ends were trimmed by 0 bases and 0 bases, with 9 bases remaining between them. DNA for the CDR3: TGCGCCAGCAGCTTGGGTACAGAATTGAACACTGAAGCTTTCTTT. Protein: CASSLGTELNTEAFF. The entire variable domain, with the rest obtained from reference TRBV5-1 and TRBJ1-1, is as follows: KAGVTQTPRYLIKTRGQQVTLSCSPISGHRSVSWYQQTPGQGLQFLFEYFSETQRNKGNFPGRFSGRQFSNSRSEMNVSTLELGDSALYLCASSLGTELNTEAFFGQGTRLTVV.

The chain combines TRBV30 with TRBJ1-2; possibly TRBD1 for D (6 bases). From germline, CDR1 is GTSNPN and CDR2 SVGIG (reference sequence). Trimming removed 3 bases from V and 4 bases from J, with 15 bases in between. The CDR3 length is 14 residues. In DNA, the CDR3 is TGTGCCTGGAGGGGCGGGGGGCGCGGCTATGGCTACACCTTC. Translation: CAWRGGGRGYGYTF.

V gene TRBV19 combines with J gene TRBJ2-6; no clear D. There are 16 residues in the CDR3. CDR1 is LNHDA and CDR2 is SQIVND in the germline V gene (reference sequence). Trimming left V 3 bases short and J 4 bases short, with 13 bases between. CDR3: CASSMTTPLGANVLTF. DNA of the CDR3: TGTGCCAGTAGTATGACGACACCCCTCGGGGCCAACGTCCTGACTTTC. Using reference TRBV19 and TRBJ2-6 for the parts outside the CDR3, the full variable domain is DGGITQSPKYLFRKEGQNVTLSCEQNLNHDAMYWYRQDPGQGLRLIYYSQIVNDFQKGDIAEGYSVSREKKESFPLTVTSAQKNPTAFYLCASSMTTPLGANVLTFGAGSRLTVL.

V gene TRBV28 combines with J gene TRBJ1-2, with D possibly TRBD1 on 6 matching bases. CDR3 length equals 15 residues. Germline V gene lookup returns CDR1 MDHEN and CDR2 SYDVKM. Trimming took off 5 bases at V and 1 base at J, with 14 bases between the two ends. The CDR3: CASSVPGDGNYGYTF. For the CDR3, the DNA is TGTGCCAGCAGTGTCCCAGGGGATGGTAACTATGGCTACACCTTC.

About this clone itself: Other DNA sequences in the same sample also yield this CDR3. The rearrangement joins TRBV7-9 to TRBJ1-2; a possible D gene is TRBD1 (6 bases). Germline lookup yields CDR1 SEHNR and CDR2 FQNEAQ (reference sequence). CDR3 size: 12 residues. The V end lost 0 bases, the J end lost 7 bases, and 6 bases lay between the germline ends. In DNA form, the CDR3 reads TGTGCCAGCAGCTTAGCGACAGGTGGCTACACCTTC. This encodes CASSLATGGYTF.

This chain's CDR3 is CASSLVPATGNTEAFF. CDR3 bases: TGTGCCAGCAGCTTGGTGCCGGCGACAGGGAACACTGAAGCTTTCTTT. The J gene is TRBJ1-1, the V gene TRBV5-5; D perhaps matches TRBD1 (6 bases). The CDR3 totals 16 residues. V was trimmed by 0 bases and J by 1 base, leaving 13 bases between them. Per germline, CDR1 SGHKS and CDR2 YYEKEE (reference sequence).

V is TRBV6-5 and J is TRBJ1-2, with 8 bases matching TRBD1. This CDR3 is 13 amino acids long. Germline V CDR1 and CDR2: MNHEY, SVGAGI. The V and J ends lost 4 bases and 3 bases, in that order; junction bases with no gene match: 1. DNA for the CDR3: TGTGCCAGCAGTTCAGGGGGCGACTATGGCTACACCTTC. Translating it yields CASSSGGDYGYTF.

The rearrangement joins TRBV5-1 to TRBJ1-4; a possible D gene is TRBD1 (5 bases). Germline V gives CDR1 SGHRS, CDR2 YFSETQ. This CDR3 is built from 14 residues. The V end lost 4 bases, the J end lost 3 bases, and 10 bases lay between the germline ends. The DNA for the CDR3 is TGCGCCAGCAGCGCGACAGCCTCTAATGAAAAACTGTTTTTT. This encodes CASSATASNEKLFF. The whole variable domain, filled in from reference TRBV5-1 and TRBJ1-4, reads KAGVTQTPRYLIKTRGQQVTLSCSPISGHRSVSWYQQTPGQGLQFLFEYFSETQRNKGNFPGRFSGRQFSNSRSEMNVSTLELGDSALYLCASSATASNEKLFFGSGTQLSVL.

The chain is built from TRBV7-8 and TRBJ1-6; 7 bases are a match to TRBD1. V gave up 3 bases and J gave up 8 bases; unmatched junction bases: 4. The CDR3 spans 14 residues. Germline V gene sequence: CDR1 SGHVS, CDR2 FQNEAQ. CDR3 coding DNA: TGTGCCAGCAGCTTGACAGGGAGTTATTCACCCCTCCACTTT. This encodes CASSLTGSYSPLHF.

The chain couples TRBV12-5 to TRBJ2-7; perhaps TRBD1 as D (6 bases). Germline CDR1 reads LGHNT; CDR2 reads FRNRAP. CDR3 size: 12 residues. Trimming removed 5 bases at V and 2 bases at J, with 7 bases between. The CDR3 DNA follows: TGTGCTAGTGGTGGACAGACCTACGAGCAGTACTTC. Its protein product is CASGGQTYEQYF.

To note about this clone: Distinct nucleotide sequences in the sample also encode this CDR3. The V gene is TRBV19, the J gene TRBJ1-5; 8 bases map to TRBD1. The germline CDR1 and CDR2 sequences are LNHDA and SQIVND (reference sequence). The length of the CDR3 is 15 residues. After removal of 3 bases from V and 4 bases from J, the junction contained 5 bases not matched to a gene. For the CDR3, the DNA is TGTGCCAGTAGTATGGGGCAGGGGGCAAATCAGCCCCAGCATTTT. Translating gives CASSMGQGANQPQHF. The full variable domain, in which reference TRBV19 and TRBJ1-5 provide the parts outside the CDR3, is DGGITQSPKYLFRKEGQNVTLSCEQNLNHDAMYWYRQDPGQGLRLIYYSQIVNDFQKGDIAEGYSVSREKKESFPLTVTSAQKNPTAFYLCASSMGQGANQPQHFGDGTRLSIL.

The V call is TRBV25-1, the J call TRBJ1-1, with D unresolved. Trimming took off 4 bases at V and 2 bases at J, with 8 bases between the two ends. The CDR3 loop spans 13 amino acids. Germline V lookup: CDR1 MGHDK, CDR2 SYGVNS. CDR3 residues: CASSGQSNTEAFF. The CDR3 DNA reads as TGTGCCAGCAGTGGGCAATCCAACACTGAAGCTTTCTTT. The full variable domain, its missing parts supplied by reference TRBV25-1 and TRBJ1-1, is EADIYQTPRYLVIGTGKKITLECSQTMGHDKMYWYQQDPGMELHLIHYSYGVNSTEKGDLSSESTVSRIRTEHFPLTLESARPSHTSQYLCASSGQSNTEAFFGQGTRLTVV.

V is TRBV19 and J is TRBJ2-7; 7 bases align to TRBD2. Germline-derived CDR1 and CDR2 are LNHDA and SQIVND (reference sequence). The CDR3 has 15 amino acids. V shed 5 bases and J 1 base; nucleotides not matched to a gene: 8. CDR3 sequence reads: CASSPREELSYEQYF. The DNA of the CDR3 is TGTGCCAGTAGTCCTCGGGAGGAGTTATCCTACGAGCAGTACTTC.

This chain uses TRBV11-2 with TRBJ1-6; D gene unclear. This CDR3 has 13 amino acids. Germline V gene sequence: CDR1 SGHAT, CDR2 FQNNGV. V gave up 8 bases and J gave up 7 bases, with 12 bases separating them. As DNA, the CDR3 is TGTGCCAGCCGAAGCCCGCCAAATTCACCCCTCCACTTT. This codes for CASRSPPNSPLHF.